These 14 T cell receptor beta chains were sequenced from one sample in a study of blood T cell repertoires in COVID-19. Data came from immunoSEQ multiplex PCR; TCRdb stores just in-frame clones and leaves some out. The table includes 150,000 or so clones, about 79% detected once. Sequencing was carried out using PBMCs or T cells enriched from blood (not recorded which). The receptors here all came from a woman aged 45-65 years who had recovered from COVID-19.

The V and J genes are TRBV29-1 and TRBJ1-2; 9 bases are a match to TRBD1. The CDR3 sequence is 12 residues long. Trimming removed 4 bases from V and 8 bases from J; junction bases left unmatched: 5. The germline gives CDR1 SQVTM, CDR2 ANQGSEA. This CDR3 is CSVGTGAGGYTF. As DNA, the CDR3 is TGCAGCGTTGGGACAGGGGCGGGAGGCTACACCTTC.

The rearrangement joins TRBV5-6 to TRBJ1-2; 9 nucleotides align to TRBD1. Germline values: CDR1 SGHDT, CDR2 YYEEEE. V shed 4 bases and J 2 bases; nucleotides not matched to a gene: 3. This CDR3 has 14 amino acids. CDR3 residues: CASSPGTGNYGYTF. CDR3 sequence (DNA): TGTGCCAGCAGCCCCGGGACAGGGAACTATGGCTACACCTTC.

This sequence joins TRBV30 and TRBJ1-6; no firm D call. The CDR3 runs 16 residues. Looked up from germline, CDR1 is GTSNPN and CDR2 is SVGIG (reference sequence). The ends were cut back, 2 bases at V and 9 bases at J, with 20 bases in the middle. The DNA for the CDR3 is TGTGCCTGGAGTCTACCCGGGCTCGGGGAGGGTTCACCCCTCCACTTT. It yields the protein CAWSLPGLGEGSPLHF.

The gene calls are TRBV19 and TRBJ1-1, with 8 bases identical to TRBD1. This CDR3 is 14 amino acids long. The V gene end was trimmed by 5 bases and the J gene end by 6 bases; junction bases not matched to a gene: 8. Germline V lookup: CDR1 LNHDA, CDR2 SQIVND (reference sequence). CDR3 sequence reads: CASSSQDRVSEAFF. CDR3 coding DNA: TGTGCCAGTAGTTCCCAGGACAGGGTCTCTGAAGCTTTCTTT. The complete variable domain, with remaining parts taken from reference TRBV19 and TRBJ1-1, reads DGGITQSPKYLFRKEGQNVTLSCEQNLNHDAMYWYRQDPGQGLRLIYYSQIVNDFQKGDIAEGYSVSREKKESFPLTVTSAQKNPTAFYLCASSSQDRVSEAFFGQGTRLTVV.

This clone appeared once. The rearrangement uses TRBV6-1 and TRBJ2-7, with 7 nucleotides matching TRBD1. Germline CDR1 reads MNHNS; CDR2 reads SASEGT. V shed 3 bases, J shed 3 bases, and the junction held 8 bases outside the gene matches. The CDR3 consists of 15 residues. For the CDR3, the DNA is TGTGCCAGCAGTGAGTACAGGGGCGATAACTACGAGCAGTACTTC. This translates into CASSEYRGDNYEQYF.

This clone was seen once. The chain combines TRBV2 with TRBJ2-3; 7 positions match TRBD1. Unmatched junction bases numbered 6, after V lost 6 bases and J lost 0 bases. Germline CDR1 reads SNHLY; CDR2 reads FYNNEI. There are 15 residues in the CDR3. The CDR3 spells CASRNTGASTDTQYF. Written as DNA, the CDR3 is TGTGCCAGCAGAAACACAGGGGCCAGCACAGATACGCAGTATTTT.

This rearrangement joins TRBV20-1 to TRBJ2-1; D is unresolved. V was pared by 6 bases and J by 5 bases, with 8 bases between. The CDR3 runs 11 residues. The germline gives CDR1 DFQATT, CDR2 SNEGSKA (reference sequence). CDR3 sequence (DNA): TGCAGTGCCGTGGCCCACAATGAGCAGTTCTTC. Translated: CSAVAHNEQFF.

The rearrangement links TRBV28 to TRBJ1-2; 9 nucleotides match TRBD1. The CDR3 has 15 residues. V dropped 8 bases and J dropped 0; count of bases not matched to a gene: 7. The germline CDR1 and CDR2 sequences are MDHEN and SYDVKM. The CDR3, as DNA: TGTGCCAGCCGTCGACAGGGGGGAGCTAACTATGGCTACACCTTC. Translated: CASRRQGGANYGYTF.

This clone appeared a few times. The genes are TRBV4-1 and TRBJ1-2, with 8 bases fitting TRBD1. Germline loops: CDR1 MGHRA, CDR2 YSYEKL. J lost 4 bases, V lost 6 bases, and 7 bases had no gene match. The CDR3 covers 14 residues. This CDR3 is CASSSSGGRYGYTF. The CDR3 DNA reads as TGCGCCAGCAGTTCCTCAGGGGGCCGCTATGGCTACACCTTC.

As for this clone: At one end, the junction sequence differs from germline, possibly due to a read error. The CDR3 DNA sequence: TGTGCTAGCAGCCCGCGGACAAGCTTGGGCGAGCAGTACTTC. This sequence encodes CASSPRTSLGEQYF. The V call is TRBV7-7, the J call TRBJ2-7, with a tentative D call TRBD1 (5 bases). This CDR3 has 14 amino acids. The V gene's germline CDR1 is SSHAT and CDR2 FNYEAQ (reference sequence).

This chain connects TRBV5-1 to TRBJ1-4, with 9 bases matching TRBD1. CDR1 and CDR2 (germline): SGHRS, YFSETQ. This CDR3 spans 14 amino acids. The V gene end was trimmed by 5 bases and the J gene end by 8 bases; junction bases not matched to a gene: 7. In DNA form, the CDR3 reads TGCGCCAGCAGTTCTGGACAGGGGCACGAAAAACTGTTTTTT. The encoded protein is CASSSGQGHEKLFF.

The chain is built from TRBV19 and TRBJ1-1; 8 bases map to TRBD1. The V and J ends lost 10 bases and 2 bases, in that order; junction bases with no gene match: 12. Germline V gives CDR1 LNHDA, CDR2 SQIVND (reference sequence). The CDR3 runs 15 residues. The CDR3 sequence: CATTRGRRINTEAFF. The DNA for the CDR3 is TGTGCCACCACCAGGGGGCGCCGGATTAACACTGAAGCTTTCTTT.

The chain employs TRBV30 and TRBJ2-7; 7 nucleotides agree with TRBD1. This CDR3 has 15 amino acids. V trimming: 3 bases; J trimming: 0 bases; junction bases outside the gene matches: 8. Germline loops: CDR1 GTSNPN, CDR2 SVGIG (reference sequence). The CDR3 protein is CAWSQAQGPSYEQYF. In DNA form, the CDR3 reads TGTGCCTGGAGCCAGGCACAGGGGCCCTCCTACGAGCAGTACTTC.

This clone has only one observation. This chain uses TRBV5-8 with TRBJ2-2; 9 bases agree with TRBD1. Germline V gives CDR1 SGHTS, CDR2 YDEGEE. CDR3 size: 17 residues. V was pared by 3 bases and J by 2 bases, with 8 bases of the junction left unmatched. The CDR3 DNA follows: TGTGCCAGCAGCTATCAGTTGGACAGGGGCAACACCGGGGAGCTGTTTTTT. Translation gives CASSYQLDRGNTGELFF.